This T cell receptor beta chain derives from a study of blood T cell repertoires in COVID-19. Study-wide background: Acute and convalescent COVID-19 specimens originated in the United States, Italy and Spain.

Original processing notes: Estimated nucleated cell counts came from reference gene primer amplification. Profiled with immunoSEQ multiplex PCR; TCRdb holds only in-frame clones, not every one. That table gives V, J and clone size, and the DNA gave D and trimming. The sample has over 200,000 clones, 80% to 90% seen once. The CDR3 is made up of 15 amino acids. Per germline, CDR1 LNHDA and CDR2 SQIVND (reference sequence). Trimming removed 3 bases at V and 6 bases at J, with 14 bases between. Cohorts were determined from participant-reported clinical history. Specimen: PBMCs or T cells enriched from blood (not recorded which). The clonotype comes from a woman in her thirties who had been exposed to COVID-19. The chain joins TRBV19 to TRBJ2-2; a possible D gene is TRBD1 (5 bases). The CDR3 sequence is CASSMGQWSAGELFF. Here the CDR3 DNA reads TGTGCCAGTAGTATGGGGCAATGGTCTGCCGGGGAGCTGTTTTTT.